This record covers a single T cell receptor beta chain. These data belong to a study of blood T cell repertoires in COVID-19. TCRdb's table, derived via immunoSEQ multiplex PCR, lists solely in-frame clones and lacks some. Found here are about 36,000 clones, 70% to 90% of them singletons; the top ten hold under 2.5%. What was sequenced was peripheral blood. The receptor's source is a human donor in a cohort sampled during active COVID-19.

Written as DNA, the CDR3 is TGTGCCAGCAGCTTCGGCAGGGATGAGCAGTTCTTC. This gives the protein CASSFGRDEQFF. V gene TRBV7-9 combines with J gene TRBJ2-1, with D possibly TRBD1 on 5 matching bases. Germline V lookup: CDR1 SEHNR, CDR2 FQNEAQ (reference sequence). The CDR3 totals 12 residues. V lost 3 bases and J 8 bases, leaving 8 bases between the germline ends.